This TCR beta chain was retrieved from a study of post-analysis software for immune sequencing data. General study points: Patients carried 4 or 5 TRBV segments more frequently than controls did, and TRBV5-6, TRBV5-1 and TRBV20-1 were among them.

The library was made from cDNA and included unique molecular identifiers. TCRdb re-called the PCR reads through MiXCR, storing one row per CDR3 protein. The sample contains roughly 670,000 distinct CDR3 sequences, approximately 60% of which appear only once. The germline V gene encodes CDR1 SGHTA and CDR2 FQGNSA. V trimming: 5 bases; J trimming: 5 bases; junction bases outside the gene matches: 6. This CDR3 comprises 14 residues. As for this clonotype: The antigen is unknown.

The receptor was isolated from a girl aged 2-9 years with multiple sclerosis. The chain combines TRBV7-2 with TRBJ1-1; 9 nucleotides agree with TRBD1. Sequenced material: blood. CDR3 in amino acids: CASSRSTGGTEAFF. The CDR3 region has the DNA TGTGCCAGCAGCCGTTCGACAGGGGGGACTGAAGCTTTCTTT. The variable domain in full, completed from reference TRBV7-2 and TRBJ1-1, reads GAGVSQSPSNKVTEKGKDVELRCDPISGHTALYWYRQSLGQGLEFLIYFQGNSAPDKSGLPSDRFSAERTGGSVSTLTIQRTQQEDSAVYLCASSRSTGGTEAFFGQGTRLTVV.